The source of this T cell receptor (beta chain) is a study of CDR3 diversity in severe acne. TCRdb re-called the PCR reads with MiXCR, one entry per CDR3 protein. This sample yields tens of thousands of distinct CDR3 sequences, of which under 65% are seen a single time; 13% to 15% belongs to the top ten. Trimming left V 7 bases short and J 5 bases short, with 11 bases between. The CDR3 totals 11 residues. In germline, CDR1 is SQVTM, CDR2 ANQGSEA. This clonotype was seen many times. V gene TRBV29-1 combines with J gene TRBJ1-1; D gene ambiguous. This receptor was identified in a male donor in good health, without acne. The sample was blood. The CDR3: CSAFQETEAFF. The CDR3 DNA sequence: TGCAGCGCATTTCAGGAGACTGAAGCTTTCTTT.